This T cell receptor beta chain was profiled in a study of OX40 agonist ivuxolimab in advanced cancers. Looking at the study overall: Each dose-escalation patient presented with hepatocellular carcinoma, melanoma, renal cell or head and neck cancer. Findings and limits, study-wide: Normalized T-cell clonal expansion was also low in a subset of nonresponders. At 0.1 to 3.0 mg/kg and by week 6, CD4+ and CD8+ T cells in the blood had expanded clonally.

The CDR3 contains 16 residues. Trimming stripped 3 bases from V and 2 bases from J, with 18 bases between. Germline V gene data show CDR1 as SGHKS and CDR2 as YYEKEE (reference sequence). Regarding this clone: The antigen is undetermined.

Assay: immunoSEQ multiplex PCR; the TCRdb copy retains only in-frame clones and omits some. The sample yields about 80,000 clones, around 90% seen once. This clonotype originated in an adult with an advanced solid tumor such as melanoma, head and neck, liver or kidney cancer. The chain recombines TRBV5-5 with TRBJ2-7; tentatively, D is TRBD1 (6 bases). Sequenced material: CD4+ or CD8+ T cells sorted from blood, taken in a trial of the OX40 agonist ivuxolimab. The CDR3 nucleotides read TGTGCCAGCAGCTGGGGCACCGGGACAAGAACCTACGAGCAGTACTTC. The encoded protein is CASSWGTGTRTYEQYF.